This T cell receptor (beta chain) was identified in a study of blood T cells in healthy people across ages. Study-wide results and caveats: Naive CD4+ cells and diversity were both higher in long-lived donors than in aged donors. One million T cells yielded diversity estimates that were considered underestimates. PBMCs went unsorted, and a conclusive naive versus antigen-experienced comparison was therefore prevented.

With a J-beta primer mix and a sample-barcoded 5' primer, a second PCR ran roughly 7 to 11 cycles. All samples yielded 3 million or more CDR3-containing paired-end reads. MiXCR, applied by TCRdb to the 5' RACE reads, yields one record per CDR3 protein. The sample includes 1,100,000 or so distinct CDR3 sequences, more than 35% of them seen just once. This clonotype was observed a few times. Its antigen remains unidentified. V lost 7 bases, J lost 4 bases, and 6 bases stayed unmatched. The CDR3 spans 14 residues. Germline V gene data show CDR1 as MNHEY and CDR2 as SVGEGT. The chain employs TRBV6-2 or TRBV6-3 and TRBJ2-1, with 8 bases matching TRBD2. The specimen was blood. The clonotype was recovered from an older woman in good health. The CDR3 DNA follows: TGTGCCAGCACTCACGGGACTAGTTACAATGAGCAGTTCTTC. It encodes CASTHGTSYNEQFF.